This T cell receptor beta chain emerged from a study of OX40 agonist ivuxolimab in advanced cancers. For the study at large: Of mixed ages from about 20 to 80 and averaging about 60 years, the group was almost 85% male. Under the entry rules, prior anti-PD-1, anti-PD-L1 or anti-CTLA-4 therapy was allowed, and about 38% had some.

TCRdb's copy holds only in-frame clones and misses some; the assay was immunoSEQ multiplex PCR. This sample has some 95,000 clones, with approximately 86% found just once. The CDR3 runs to 13 residues. From germline, CDR1 is SGHRS and CDR2 YFSETQ. Between the trimmed V and J ends, which lost 2 bases and 8 bases, there was a span of 11 bases. This sample comprised CD4+ or CD8+ T cells sorted from blood, obtained in a trial of the OX40 agonist ivuxolimab. The TCR originated in an adult with an advanced solid tumor such as melanoma, head and neck, liver or kidney cancer. This chain links TRBV5-1 with TRBJ1-3, with D tentatively TRBD1 (6 bases). The CDR3 spells CASSLGGSDTIYF. In DNA form, the CDR3 reads TGCGCCAGCAGCTTAGGGGGGTCGGACACCATATATTTT.